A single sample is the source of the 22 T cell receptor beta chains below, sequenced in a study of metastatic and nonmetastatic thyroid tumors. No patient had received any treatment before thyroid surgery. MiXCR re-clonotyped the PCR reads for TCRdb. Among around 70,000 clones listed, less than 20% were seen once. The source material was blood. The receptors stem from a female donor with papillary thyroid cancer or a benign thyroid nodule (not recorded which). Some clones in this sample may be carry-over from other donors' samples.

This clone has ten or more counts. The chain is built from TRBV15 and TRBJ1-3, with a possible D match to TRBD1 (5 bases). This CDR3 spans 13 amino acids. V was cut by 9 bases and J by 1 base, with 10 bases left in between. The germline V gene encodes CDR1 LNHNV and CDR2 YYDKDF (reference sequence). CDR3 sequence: CATKKGSGNTIYF. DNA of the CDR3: TGTGCCACAAAAAAGGGGTCTGGAAACACCATATATTTT.

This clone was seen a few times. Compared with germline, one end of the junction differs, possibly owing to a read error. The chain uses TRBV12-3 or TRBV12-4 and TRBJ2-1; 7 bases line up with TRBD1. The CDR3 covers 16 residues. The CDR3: CASSSYRGHSYNEQFF. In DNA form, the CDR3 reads TGTGCCAGCAGTTCATACAGGGGTCACTCCTACAATGAGCAGTTCTTT.

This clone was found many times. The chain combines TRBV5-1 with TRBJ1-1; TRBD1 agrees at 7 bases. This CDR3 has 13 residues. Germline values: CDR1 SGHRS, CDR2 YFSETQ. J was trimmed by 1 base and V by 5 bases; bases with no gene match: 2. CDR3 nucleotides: TGCGCCAGCAGGTCAGGGGGGAACACTGAAGCTTTCTTT. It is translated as CASRSGGNTEAFF.

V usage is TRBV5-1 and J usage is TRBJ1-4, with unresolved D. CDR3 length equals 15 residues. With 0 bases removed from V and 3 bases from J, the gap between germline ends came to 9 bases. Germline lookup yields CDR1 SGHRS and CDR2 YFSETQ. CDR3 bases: TGCGCCAGCAGCTTGGGAGGCAGCGCTAATGAAAAACTGTTTTTT. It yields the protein CASSLGGSANEKLFF.

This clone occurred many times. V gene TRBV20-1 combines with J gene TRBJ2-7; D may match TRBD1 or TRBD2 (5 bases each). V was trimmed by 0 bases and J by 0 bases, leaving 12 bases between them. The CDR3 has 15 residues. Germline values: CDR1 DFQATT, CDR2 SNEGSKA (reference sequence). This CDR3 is CSARDGGDSSYEQYF. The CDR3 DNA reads TGCAGTGCTAGAGATGGGGGTGACAGCTCCTACGAGCAGTACTTC.

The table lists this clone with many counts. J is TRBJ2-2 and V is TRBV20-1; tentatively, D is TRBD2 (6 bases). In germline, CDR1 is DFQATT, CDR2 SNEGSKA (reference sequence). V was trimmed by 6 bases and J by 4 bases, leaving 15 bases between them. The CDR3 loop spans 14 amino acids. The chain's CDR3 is CSATWGGVTGELFF. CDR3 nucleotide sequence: TGCAGTGCCACGTGGGGCGGGGTCACCGGGGAGCTGTTTTTT.

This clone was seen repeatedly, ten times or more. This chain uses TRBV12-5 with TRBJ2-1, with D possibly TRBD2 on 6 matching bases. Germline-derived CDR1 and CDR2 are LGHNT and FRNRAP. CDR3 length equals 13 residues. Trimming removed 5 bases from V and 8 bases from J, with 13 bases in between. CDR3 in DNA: TGTGCTAGTGGTCCTAGGACTAACGATGAGCAGTTCTTC. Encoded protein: CASGPRTNDEQFF.

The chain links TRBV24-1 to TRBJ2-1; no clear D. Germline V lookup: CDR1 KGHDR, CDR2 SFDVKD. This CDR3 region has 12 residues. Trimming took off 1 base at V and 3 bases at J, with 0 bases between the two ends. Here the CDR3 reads CATSDFYNEQFF. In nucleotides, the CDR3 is TGTGCCACCAGTGATTTCTACAATGAGCAGTTCTTC.

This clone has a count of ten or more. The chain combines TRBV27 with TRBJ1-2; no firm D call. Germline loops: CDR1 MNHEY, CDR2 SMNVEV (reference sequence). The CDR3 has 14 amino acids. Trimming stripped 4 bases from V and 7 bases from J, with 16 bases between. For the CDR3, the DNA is TGTGCCAGCAGTTCCATGAAGACGTTAGCTGGCTACACCTTC. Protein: CASSSMKTLAGYTF.

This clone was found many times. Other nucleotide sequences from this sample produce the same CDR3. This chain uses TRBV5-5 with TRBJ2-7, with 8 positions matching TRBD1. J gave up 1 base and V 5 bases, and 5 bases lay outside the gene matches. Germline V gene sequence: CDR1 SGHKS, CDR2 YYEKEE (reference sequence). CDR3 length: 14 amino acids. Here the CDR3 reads CASRRTGGSYEQYF. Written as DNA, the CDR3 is TGTGCCAGCAGACGTACAGGGGGGTCCTACGAGCAGTACTTC. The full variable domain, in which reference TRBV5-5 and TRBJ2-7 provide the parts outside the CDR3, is DAGVTQSPTHLIKTRGQQVTLRCSPISGHKSVSWYQQVLGQGPQFIFQYYEKEERGRGNFPDRFSARQFPNYSSELNVNALLLGDSALYLCASRRTGGSYEQYFGPGTRLTVT.

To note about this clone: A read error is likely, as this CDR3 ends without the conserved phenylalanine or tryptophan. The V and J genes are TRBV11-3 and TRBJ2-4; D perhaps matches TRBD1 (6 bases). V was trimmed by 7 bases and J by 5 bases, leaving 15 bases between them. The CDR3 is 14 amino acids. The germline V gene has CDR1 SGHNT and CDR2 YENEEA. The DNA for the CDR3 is TGTGCCAGCATCGTTCGTGGGACACAAAACATTCAGTACATC. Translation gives CASIVRGTQNIQYI.

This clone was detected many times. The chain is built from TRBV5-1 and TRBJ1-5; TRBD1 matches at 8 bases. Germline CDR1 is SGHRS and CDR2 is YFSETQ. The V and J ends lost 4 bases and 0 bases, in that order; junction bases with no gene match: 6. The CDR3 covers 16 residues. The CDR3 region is CASSPTGGVSNQPQHF. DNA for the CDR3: TGCGCCAGCAGCCCAACAGGGGGTGTTAGCAATCAGCCCCAGCATTTT. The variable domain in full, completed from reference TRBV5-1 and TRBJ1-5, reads KAGVTQTPRYLIKTRGQQVTLSCSPISGHRSVSWYQQTPGQGLQFLFEYFSETQRNKGNFPGRFSGRQFSNSRSEMNVSTLELGDSALYLCASSPTGGVSNQPQHFGDGTRLSIL.

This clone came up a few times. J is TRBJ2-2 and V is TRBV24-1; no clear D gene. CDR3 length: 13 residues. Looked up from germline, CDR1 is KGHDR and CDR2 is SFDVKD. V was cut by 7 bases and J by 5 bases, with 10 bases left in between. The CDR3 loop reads CATRSPGTGELFF. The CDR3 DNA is TGTGCCACCAGGTCCCCTGGTACCGGGGAGCTGTTTTTT.

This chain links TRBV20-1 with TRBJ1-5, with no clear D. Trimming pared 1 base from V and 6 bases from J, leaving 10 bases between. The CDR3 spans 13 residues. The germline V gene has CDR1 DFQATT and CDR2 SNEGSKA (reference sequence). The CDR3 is CSARGLGSQPQHF. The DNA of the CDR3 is TGCAGTGCTAGAGGCTTGGGGAGTCAGCCCCAGCATTTT.

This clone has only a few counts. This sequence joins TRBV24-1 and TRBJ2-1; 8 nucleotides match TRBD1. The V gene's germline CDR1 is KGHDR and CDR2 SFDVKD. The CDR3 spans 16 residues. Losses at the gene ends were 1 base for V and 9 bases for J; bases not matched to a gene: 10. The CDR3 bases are TGTGCCACCAGTGATTTTAGCAGGACAGGGTCGGTTGAGCAGTTCTTC. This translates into CATSDFSRTGSVEQFF.

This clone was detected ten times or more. This chain's CDR3 is CSAADPPGGTIYF. The DNA for the CDR3 is TGCAGTGCCGCGGACCCGCCGGGGGGCACCATATATTTT. The rearrangement links TRBV20-1 to TRBJ1-3, with a weak D call TRBD1 (5 bases). The ends were cut back, 6 bases at V and 9 bases at J, with 18 bases in the middle. The CDR3 loop spans 13 amino acids. Germline CDR1 and CDR2: DFQATT and SNEGSKA (reference sequence).

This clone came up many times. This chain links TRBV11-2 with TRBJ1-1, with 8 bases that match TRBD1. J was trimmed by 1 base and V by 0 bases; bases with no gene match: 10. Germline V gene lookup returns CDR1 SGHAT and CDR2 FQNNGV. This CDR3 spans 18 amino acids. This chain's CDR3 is CASSLDPEGGTGNTEAFF. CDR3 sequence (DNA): TGTGCCAGCAGCTTAGATCCGGAGGGGGGGACAGGGAACACTGAAGCTTTCTTT.

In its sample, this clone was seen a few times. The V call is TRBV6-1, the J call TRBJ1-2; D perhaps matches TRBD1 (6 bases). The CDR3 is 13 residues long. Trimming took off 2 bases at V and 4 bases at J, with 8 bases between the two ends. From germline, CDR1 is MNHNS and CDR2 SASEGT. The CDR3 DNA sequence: TGTGCCAGCAGTGAAAGAGGGGGCTATGGCTACACCTTC. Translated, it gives CASSERGGYGYTF.

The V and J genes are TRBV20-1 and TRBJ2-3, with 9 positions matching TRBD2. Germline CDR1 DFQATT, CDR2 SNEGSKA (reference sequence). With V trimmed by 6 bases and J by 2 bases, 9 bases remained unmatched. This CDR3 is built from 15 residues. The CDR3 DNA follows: TGCAGTGCAGGTCTAGCGGGACCCCTCACAGATACGCAGTATTTT. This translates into CSAGLAGPLTDTQYF.

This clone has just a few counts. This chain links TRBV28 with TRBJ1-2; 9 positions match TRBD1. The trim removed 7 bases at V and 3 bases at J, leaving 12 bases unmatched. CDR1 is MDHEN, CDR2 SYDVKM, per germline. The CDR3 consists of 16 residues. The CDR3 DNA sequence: TGTGCCAGCATATCGGGACAGGGATTTTCCGACTATGGCTACACCTTC. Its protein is CASISGQGFSDYGYTF.

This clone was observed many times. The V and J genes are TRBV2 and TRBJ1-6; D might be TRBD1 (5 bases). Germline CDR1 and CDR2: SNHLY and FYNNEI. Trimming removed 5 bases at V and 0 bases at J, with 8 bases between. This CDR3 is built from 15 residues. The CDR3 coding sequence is TGTGCCAGCAGTCGGGGGAGCTCCTATAATTCACCCCTCCACTTT. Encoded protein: CASSRGSSYNSPLHF.

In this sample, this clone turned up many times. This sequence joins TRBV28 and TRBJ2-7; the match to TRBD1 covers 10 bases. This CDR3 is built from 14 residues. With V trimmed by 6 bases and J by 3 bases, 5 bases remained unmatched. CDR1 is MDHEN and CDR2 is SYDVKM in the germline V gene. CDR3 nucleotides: TGTGCCAGCAGAGACAGGGGGCATAACTACGAGCAGTACTTC. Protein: CASRDRGHNYEQYF.